This TCR beta chain was retrieved from a study of cytomegalovirus exposure and HLA in healthy donors. The CDR3 covers 13 residues. The germline V gene has CDR1 SGDLS and CDR2 YYNGEE. The V and J ends lost 4 bases and 6 bases, in that order; junction bases with no gene match: 3. Assay: immunoSEQ multiplex PCR; the TCRdb copy retains only in-frame clones and omits some. This table has more than 120,000 clones, roughly 90% appearing once. This chain links TRBV9 with TRBJ2-2, with TRBD2 matching over 7 bases. The receptor comes from a man aged 18 to 30 in good health and CMV-seropositive. The sequencing sample was made of PBMCs. In DNA form, the CDR3 reads TGTGCCAGCAGCCCGGGGGGTCCCGGGGAGCTGTTTTTT. Protein sequence: CASSPGGPGELFF.